A selection of T cell receptor beta chains follows, all from one sample in a study of T-cell reconstitution after alpha-beta-depleted transplantation in children. TCRdb ran MiXCR on the PCR reads and lists one entry per CDR3 protein. The sample holds roughly 100,000 distinct CDR3 sequences, under 9% seen once. The specimen was PBMCs, collected before TCRalphabeta/CD19-depleted stem cell transplant. The receptors here all came from a boy between 2 and 15 years old with acute lymphoblastic leukemia, due to receive a stem cell transplant. The CDR3 runs from the conserved cysteine through the conserved F or W. Fields, in order: D gene, J gene, CDR3 length, clone size, V gene, CDR3 DNA, CDR3 protein. D genes are given only for firm matches. Some rows have no size entry. The others give once, few or many, or a class for an expanded clone.

>-|TRBJ2-7|18|many|TRBV21-1
TGTGCCAGCAGCCGGGGTGGCCCACCCCAGATCATTGACTACGGACAGTACTTC
CASSRGGPPQIIDYGQYF
>-|TRBJ2-4|11|many|TRBV5-1
TGCGCCAGCAGCCTCGAAAACATTCAGTACTTC
CASSLENIQYF
>TRBD2|TRBJ2-2|15|-|TRBV19
TGTGCCAGTAGGACTAGCGGGGGGGTAAGCGGGGAGCTGTTTTTT
CASRTSGGVSGELFF
>TRBD1|TRBJ1-2|14|few|TRBV24-1
TGTGCCATTCAGCCGGGACAGGGGTACTATGGCTACACCTTC
CAIQPGQGYYGYTF
>TRBD1|TRBJ2-1|13|-|TRBV24-1
TGTGCCACCAGTGGGGACAGGGTCCATGAGCAGTTCTTC
CATSGDRVHEQFF
>TRBD2|TRBJ2-3|14|few|TRBV29-1
TGCAGCGCCTCCGGGGGGGCTGGCACAGATACGCAGTATTTT
CSASGGAGTDTQYF
>-|TRBJ2-2|17|few|TRBV11-2
TGTGCCAGCAGCGTAGTTGTGGGGGCCGCGAACACCGGGGAGCTGTTTTTT
CASSVVVGAANTGELFF
>-|TRBJ2-1|14|few|TRBV6-1
TGTGCCAGCAGCCCACCGGGCGATTACAATGAGCAGTTCTTC
CASSPPGDYNEQFF
>-|TRBJ1-2|15|-|TRBV12-3/TRBV12-4
TGTGCCAGCAGTTACTTAGGGGCAGCCTTTTATGGCTACACCTTC
CASSYLGAAFYGYTF
>TRBD1|TRBJ1-2|13|-|TRBV12-3/TRBV12-4
TGTGCCAGCGCCCCCAGGGGGCCCTATGGCTACACCTTC
CASAPRGPYGYTF
>TRBD1|TRBJ2-4|13|many|TRBV7-2
TGTGCCAGCAGCGGAGGACAGGGAAACATTCAGTACTTC
CASSGGQGNIQYF
>-|TRBJ1-2|15|many|TRBV9
TGTGCCAGCAGCGTATTATCACAGGCTAGCTATGGCTACACCTTC
CASSVLSQASYGYTF
>TRBD1|TRBJ2-1|13|few|TRBV7-2
TGTGCCAGCAGCTCGATCGGACAGGGTAGTCGGTTCTTC
CASSSIGQGSRFF
>TRBD1|TRBJ1-6|16|-|TRBV5-1
TGCGCCAGCAGCCCCAGGACAGGGGGGTATGATTCACCCCTCCACTTT
CASSPRTGGYDSPLHF
>TRBD1|TRBJ1-1|15|many|TRBV7-2
TGTGCCAGCAGCTTCGAACAGGGGCTGGGTACTGAAGCTTTCTTT
CASSFEQGLGTEAFF
>-|TRBJ2-1|13|many|TRBV12-3/TRBV12-4
TGTGCCAGCAGGATTCAGACCTACAATGAGCAGTTCTTC
CASRIQTYNEQFF
>TRBD2|TRBJ2-5|14|many|TRBV9
TGTGCCAGCAGACCCGCGGTAGCGGGAGAGACCCAGTACTTC
CASRPAVAGETQYF
>TRBD1|TRBJ1-2|13|many|TRBV5-1
TGCGCCAGCAGCTCAGGGGGCGCAGGGGGCTACACCTTC
CASSSGGAGGYTF
>-|TRBJ1-4|13|many|TRBV5-6
TGTGCCAGCAGCTTGATCGGGGTTGAAAAACTGTTTTTT
CASSLIGVEKLFF
>TRBD2|TRBJ2-5|16|few|TRBV3-1
TGTGCCAGCAGCCAAGAACTAGCGGGGGGGGAAGAGACCCAGTACTTC
CASSQELAGGEETQYF
>-|TRBJ2-5|13|many|TRBV20-1
TGCAGTGCTAGAGTGGAGCGTTGGGAGACCCAGTACTTC
CSARVERWETQYF
>TRBD2|TRBJ2-1|14|many|TRBV10-3
TGTGCCATCAGCAGCGGGGGGTCCTACAATGAGCAGTTCTTC
CAISSGGSYNEQFF
>-|TRBJ1-1|13|-|TRBV11-2
TGTGCCAGCAGCTCTTCGACGAACACTGAAGCTTTCTTT
CASSSSTNTEAFF
>-|TRBJ2-7|15|few|TRBV4-3
TGCGCCAGCAGCCAAGGCGAAGGCCGTTCCTACGAGCAGTACTTC
CASSQGEGRSYEQYF
>TRBD1|TRBJ1-4|14|many|TRBV12-3/TRBV12-4
TGTGCCAGCAGTTTTGGGGACAGGGCTGAAAAACTGTTTTTT
CASSFGDRAEKLFF
>TRBD2|TRBJ2-7|14|few|TRBV20-1
TGCAGTGCTAGAGATAGCGGGGGGGCCCACGAGCAGTACTTC
CSARDSGGAHEQYF
>TRBD1|TRBJ2-3|15|many|TRBV18
TGTGCCAGCTCACCCGCGACAGGGCCCACAGATACGCAGTATTTT
CASSPATGPTDTQYF
>TRBD2|TRBJ2-5|15|many|TRBV6-2/TRBV6-3
TGTGCCAGCAGTCCGACTAGCGTCCCTTGGGAGACCCAGTACTTC
CASSPTSVPWETQYF
>-|TRBJ2-1|11|few|TRBV6-2/TRBV6-3
TGTGCCAGCAGCCCCGGAGTAGTTAAGTTCTTC
CASSPGVVKFF